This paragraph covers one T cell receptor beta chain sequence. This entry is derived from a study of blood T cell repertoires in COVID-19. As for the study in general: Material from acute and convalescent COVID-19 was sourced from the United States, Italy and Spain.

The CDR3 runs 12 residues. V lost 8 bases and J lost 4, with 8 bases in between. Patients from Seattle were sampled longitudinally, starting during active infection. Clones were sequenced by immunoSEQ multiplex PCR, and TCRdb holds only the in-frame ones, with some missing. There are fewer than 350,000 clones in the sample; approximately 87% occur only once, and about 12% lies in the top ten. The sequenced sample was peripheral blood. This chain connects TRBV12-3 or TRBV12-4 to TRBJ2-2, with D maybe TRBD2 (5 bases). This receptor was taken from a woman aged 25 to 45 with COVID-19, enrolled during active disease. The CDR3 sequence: CASRGVTGELFF. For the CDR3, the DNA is TGTGCCAGCCGGGGAGTCACCGGGGAGCTGTTTTTT.